Given below is one T cell receptor (beta chain) in context. Replicate PCRs from sorted subsets contained about 200 ng DNA, which is 30,000 to 35,000 T cell genomes. Assay used: immunoSEQ multiplex PCR; TCRdb lists only in-frame clones, some missing. The sample shows some 2,000,000 clones, 90% to 97% of them seen only once. The data were obtained in a study of shared clonotypes between healthy human individuals. Study-level background: Aged between 18 and 49, the donors were a couple of women and a few men.

This clonotype was sampled from a man aged 18 to 30 in good health. Material: naive CD4+ T cells sorted from blood. Subset here: CD45RA+ positively selected.

DNA of the CDR3: TGTGCCAGCGCAATGGTGGGGGGCCAGCCCCAGCATTTT. This gives the protein CASAMVGGQPQHF. The chain is built from TRBV6-5 and TRBJ1-5; D perhaps matches TRBD1 (6 bases). This CDR3 region has 13 residues. Trimming removed 8 bases from V and 7 bases from J, with 15 bases in between. CDR1 and CDR2 (germline): MNHEY, SVGAGI.